Following are 28 T cell receptor beta chains from one sample sequenced in a study of T cells in Graves' hyperthyroidism and ophthalmopathy. RNA transcripts yielded amplified TCR beta CDR3 regions. When the TCR CDR3 underwent first-round RT-PCR, the HTBI primer set was used. TCRdb passed the multiplex PCR reads through MiXCR, listing each CDR3 protein once. The sample yields hundreds of thousands of distinct CDR3 sequences, about 15% seen once. Material for sequencing was blood. The receptor set was obtained from a woman in her forties with Graves' ophthalmopathy.

The V and J genes are TRBV7-9 and TRBJ2-5; TRBD1 matches 9 bases. This CDR3 contains 15 residues. The V and J ends lost 5 bases and 5 bases, in that order; junction bases with no gene match: 9. Germline V gene lookup returns CDR1 SEHNR and CDR2 FQNEAQ (reference sequence). This CDR3 reads CASSASDRGLETQYF. CDR3 sequence (DNA): TGTGCCAGCAGCGCCTCGGACAGGGGATTGGAGACCCAGTACTTC.

Ten or more counts support this clonotype. The J gene is TRBJ1-1, the V gene TRBV6-2 or TRBV6-3; D gene uncertain. The length of the CDR3 is 14 residues. Germline CDR1 is MNHEY and CDR2 is SVGEGT. Between the trimmed V and J ends, which lost 6 bases and 6 bases, there was a span of 17 bases. The CDR3 sequence: CASRRGQIVAEAFF. The CDR3 nucleotides read TGTGCCAGCAGAAGAGGGCAAATAGTGGCTGAAGCTTTCTTT.

This chain connects TRBV20-1 to TRBJ2-4; D is undetermined. This CDR3 region has 18 residues. V was cut by 1 base and J by 1 base, with 20 bases left in between. Germline values: CDR1 DFQATT, CDR2 SNEGSKA (reference sequence). The CDR3 nucleotides are TGCAGTGCTAGAGGAATGGCCAGCCTGGAAGGGGCCAAAAACATTCAGTACTTC. Residues: CSARGMASLEGAKNIQYF.

The sample holds many counts of this clonotype. The CDR3, as DNA: TGTGCCAGCAGGCCGATTGCGAATCAGCCCCAGCATTTT. The encoded protein is CASRPIANQPQHF. The chain links TRBV6-1 to TRBJ1-5; D is undetermined. The CDR3 is 13 residues long. V lost 6 bases and J lost 4, with 10 bases in between. Germline loops: CDR1 MNHNS, CDR2 SASEGT.

Many counts were recorded for this clonotype. The chain carries TRBV11-2 and TRBJ2-7; D is unclear. Per the germline V gene, CDR1 is SGHAT and CDR2 is FQNNGV. This CDR3 has 12 amino acids. Trimming shortened V by 5 bases and J by 7 bases, and 12 bases separated the two germline ends. The CDR3 region is CASSPRLGEQYF. The CDR3 DNA follows: TGTGCCAGCAGCCCCCGGCTTGGGGAGCAGTACTTC.

A single count supports this clonotype. V and J are TRBV7-2 and TRBJ1-2; weak D call: TRBD1 (6 bases). V dropped 6 bases and J dropped 6 bases, with 17 bases sitting between them. The CDR3 is made up of 14 amino acids. CDR1 and CDR2 (germline): SGHTA, FQGNSA. CDR3 DNA sequence: TGTGCCAGCAGTAACCGGGCCAGGGGCCATGGCTACACCTTC. This gives the protein CASSNRARGHGYTF. Full variable domain (outside the CDR3, taken from reference TRBV7-2 and TRBJ1-2): GAGVSQSPSNKVTEKGKDVELRCDPISGHTALYWYRQSLGQGLEFLIYFQGNSAPDKSGLPSDRFSAERTGGSVSTLTIQRTQQEDSAVYLCASSNRARGHGYTFGSGTRLTVV.

The table lists this clonotype with many counts. The chain is built from TRBV6-1 and TRBJ1-5; no firm D call. The CDR3 contains 16 residues. Trimming cost V 5 bases and J 0 bases, with 14 bases left between them. Per germline, CDR1 MNHNS and CDR2 SASEGT. CDR3 sequence (DNA): TGTGCCAGCAGTACCCGGACGGGGAATAGCAATCAGCCCCAGCATTTT. The encoded protein is CASSTRTGNSNQPQHF.

This clonotype was detected a few times. The chain links TRBV13 to TRBJ1-3; TRBD1 is a possible D gene (6 bases). This CDR3 region has 15 residues. Trimming pared 4 bases from V and 4 bases from J, leaving 14 bases between. The V gene's germline CDR1 is PRHDT and CDR2 FYEKMQ (reference sequence). In DNA, the CDR3 is TGTGCCAGCAGCTCCCAGGGGAATCCCGGAAACACCATATATTTT. It translates to CASSSQGNPGNTIYF.

V is TRBV9 and J is TRBJ1-3; D is uncertain. Trimming removed 3 bases at V and 0 bases at J, with 13 bases between. Germline assignment: CDR1 SGDLS and CDR2 YYNGEE. This CDR3 comprises 16 residues. CDR3 in DNA: TGTGCCAGCAGCGGCGGGTACCGGAGCTCTGGAAACACCATATATTTT. Translating gives CASSGGYRSSGNTIYF.

This clonotype was recorded at least ten times. J is TRBJ2-7 and V is TRBV28; D might be TRBD2 (6 bases). The length of the CDR3 is 15 residues. Germline loops: CDR1 MDHEN, CDR2 SYDVKM. Trimming shortened V by 5 bases and J by 0 bases, and 14 bases separated the two germline ends. For the CDR3, the DNA is TGTGCCAGCAGTCCCGAACGGGGGAGCTCCTACGAGCAGTACTTC. Residues: CASSPERGSSYEQYF.

This clonotype was detected many times. J is TRBJ1-5 and V is TRBV12-3 or TRBV12-4; D is undetermined. The CDR3 extends over 13 amino acids. Trimming removed 7 bases at V and 3 bases at J, with 10 bases between. As DNA, the CDR3 is TGTGCCAGCAAACACGGACTCAATCAGCCCCAGCATTTT. It codes for CASKHGLNQPQHF.

There are a few counts of this clonotype. The chain recombines TRBV9 with TRBJ2-5; a possible D gene is TRBD2 (6 bases). This CDR3 is built from 15 residues. Germline CDR1 and CDR2: SGDLS and YYNGEE. V gave up 0 bases and J gave up 4 bases, with 13 bases separating them. The CDR3 is CASSVGAVGGETQYF. CDR3 DNA sequence: TGTGCCAGCAGCGTAGGAGCCGTCGGGGGAGAGACCCAGTACTTC.

The chain carries TRBV19 and TRBJ2-2; D is perhaps TRBD1 (5 bases). With 3 bases removed from V and 7 bases from J, the gap between germline ends came to 12 bases. The CDR3 loop spans 14 amino acids. Germline V gives CDR1 LNHDA, CDR2 SQIVND (reference sequence). In DNA form, the CDR3 reads TGTGCCAGTAGTATTCAGGGCCGGGTCGGGGAGCTGTTTTTT. Amino acid sequence: CASSIQGRVGELFF.

This clonotype was counted ten times or more. The J gene is TRBJ1-5, the V gene TRBV12-3 or TRBV12-4; D possibly corresponds to TRBD1 (5 bases). V gave up 6 bases and J gave up 7 bases, with 16 bases separating them. This CDR3 has 14 amino acids. CDR3 nucleotide sequence: TGTGCCAGCAGCCATTGGGACTCAACACAGCCCCAGCATTTT. This translates into CASSHWDSTQPQHF.

The chain employs TRBV6-1 and TRBJ2-7; D remains unclear. CDR3 length equals 14 residues. V was shortened by 10 bases and J by 0 bases, with 16 bases between the two germline ends. Germline V gene sequence: CDR1 MNHNS, CDR2 SASEGT. CDR3 residues: CATTDPASSYEQYF. CDR3 nucleotide sequence: TGTGCCACAACAGACCCCGCGAGCTCCTACGAGCAGTACTTC.

This clonotype has just a few counts. This chain links TRBV6-1 with TRBJ1-5; D is perhaps TRBD1 (6 bases). V was pared by 0 bases and J by 2 bases, with 11 bases between. Germline lookup yields CDR1 MNHNS and CDR2 SASEGT. The CDR3 loop spans 16 amino acids. CDR3 sequence (DNA): TGTGCCAGCAGTGAAGCGGGACATTGGGGCAATCAGCCCCAGCATTTT. Residues: CASSEAGHWGNQPQHF.

This clonotype has ten or more counts. The rearrangement links TRBV6-1 to TRBJ1-1; TRBD1 agrees at 8 bases. The CDR3 is made up of 14 amino acids. Trimming took 4 bases from V and 0 from J; bases not matched to a gene: 1. Germline CDR1 reads MNHNS; CDR2 reads SASEGT. The chain's CDR3 is CASSAQGVNTEAFF. The DNA of the CDR3 is TGTGCCAGCAGTGCACAGGGGGTGAACACTGAAGCTTTCTTT.

This clonotype was detected ten times or more. The rearrangement links TRBV7-9 to TRBJ2-2; unclear D gene. The CDR3 has 14 residues. Germline V gene data show CDR1 as SEHNR and CDR2 as FQNEAQ (reference sequence). V was clipped by 5 bases and J by 5 bases, with 12 bases between them. DNA for the CDR3: TGTGCCAGCAGCCCTACCTCTAAAACCGGGGAGCTGTTTTTT. It is translated as CASSPTSKTGELFF.

This clonotype was counted at least ten times. The CDR3 DNA is TGTGCCAGCAGCGTAGGACAGGGGTATTCCTACGAGCAGTACTTC. Residues: CASSVGQGYSYEQYF. This chain connects TRBV9 to TRBJ2-7, with TRBD1 matching over 8 bases. Germline CDR1 SGDLS, CDR2 YYNGEE. This CDR3 is 15 amino acids long. With V trimmed by 0 bases and J by 1 base, 3 bases remained unmatched.

The chain employs TRBV6-5 and TRBJ1-1, with D possibly matching TRBD1 (5 bases). V shed 4 bases and J shed 5 bases, with 14 bases lying between them. Germline CDR1 and CDR2: MNHEY and SVGAGI. This CDR3 has 14 residues. This CDR3 reads CASSSGTPRTEAFF. The CDR3, as DNA: TGTGCCAGCAGTTCCGGGACTCCACGGACTGAAGCTTTCTTT.

This clonotype was seen many times. The chain links TRBV10-3 to TRBJ1-5; D unresolved. The CDR3 is 15 residues long. Germline CDR1 ENHRY, CDR2 SYGVKD. V was cut by 0 bases and J by 1 base, with 7 bases left in between. CDR3: CAISESGGSNQPQHF. The CDR3 coding sequence is TGTGCCATCAGTGAGTCCGGTGGAAGCAATCAGCCCCAGCATTTT.

There are many counts of this clonotype. The chain has TRBV29-1 and TRBJ1-2; no clear D gene. V shed 0 bases and J shed 4 bases, with 9 bases lying between them. CDR3 length equals 13 residues. Germline CDR1 reads SQVTM; CDR2 reads ANQGSEA. The CDR3 protein is CSVEDPGTYGYTF. The CDR3, as DNA: TGCAGCGTTGAAGATCCGGGCACCTATGGCTACACCTTC.

J is TRBJ2-2 and V is TRBV9, with D possibly matching TRBD2 (5 bases). The germline CDR1 and CDR2 sequences are SGDLS and YYNGEE. The CDR3 has 14 residues. Trimming left V 0 bases short and J 6 bases short, with 9 bases between. The chain's CDR3 is CASSVVMEAGELFF. DNA for the CDR3: TGTGCCAGCAGCGTAGTAATGGAGGCCGGGGAGCTGTTTTTT.

This clonotype was counted at least ten times. The chain has TRBV7-9 and TRBJ1-2, with a possible D match to TRBD1 (5 bases). The germline V gene encodes CDR1 SEHNR and CDR2 FQNEAQ (reference sequence). The CDR3 covers 13 residues. Trimming stripped 5 bases from V and 9 bases from J, with 16 bases between. In DNA form, the CDR3 reads TGTGCCAGCAGCGCCGACAGCTATGGTAGCTACACCTTC. Translating it yields CASSADSYGSYTF.

The table lists this clonotype with a count of one. CDR3 protein: CASSFRDTSYSNQPQHF. CDR3 in DNA: TGTGCCAGCAGTTTCAGGGACACATCGTATAGCAATCAGCCCCAGCATTTT. The chain links TRBV28 to TRBJ1-5, with a possible D match to TRBD1 (6 bases). Per germline, CDR1 MDHEN and CDR2 SYDVKM. Trimming left V 3 bases short and J 0 bases short, with 15 bases between. The CDR3 extends over 17 amino acids.

In this sample, this clonotype turned up many times. The CDR3 loop is CASSLVPPGRLSKETQYF. The CDR3 DNA reads as TGTGCCAGCAGCTTAGTACCCCCCGGTCGGCTGTCAAAGGAGACCCAGTACTTC. The chain recombines TRBV11-2 with TRBJ2-5; D is uncertain. V was clipped by 1 base and J by 5 bases, with 23 bases between them. The CDR3 spans 18 residues. The germline gives CDR1 SGHAT, CDR2 FQNNGV.

There are many counts of this clonotype. The J gene is TRBJ1-1, the V gene TRBV12-3 or TRBV12-4, with a weak D call TRBD1 (5 bases). This CDR3 is built from 13 residues. The V and J ends lost 6 bases and 9 bases respectively, with 17 bases between them. CDR3 DNA: TGTGCCAGCAGATTGGGAGGGGTGGAGAAAGCTTTCTTT. It encodes CASRLGGVEKAFF.

This clonotype has at least ten counts. V is TRBV6-5 and J is TRBJ1-1, with 12 bases lining up with TRBD1. Germline CDR1 and CDR2: MNHEY and SVGAGI. This CDR3 is 15 amino acids long. V lost 7 bases and J lost 10; bases outside the gene matches: 13. CDR3 DNA sequence: TGTGCCAGCACTGTACTCGGGACAGGGGGCGGTGGAGCTTTCTTT. Translating it yields CASTVLGTGGGGAFF.